These T cell receptor beta chains were read from a single sample in a study of shared clonotypes between healthy human individuals. Measured with immunoSEQ multiplex PCR; TCRdb has only the in-frame clones, and not every one. Of about 1.4 million clones in the sample, around 95% are singletons; the top ten hold over 1%. The material sequenced was naive CD4+ T cells sorted from blood. The receptors stem from a man aged 25-45 years in good health. Each CDR3 is given with its conserved first and last residue. The D gene is left open where the match is weak. Clone size is shown for a subset of rows, as once, few, many or a class of expanded clone.

v_gene	abundance	j_gene	d_gene	CDR3aa	CDR3nt
TRBV18	-	TRBJ1-1	-	CASSPQRTSEAFF	TGTGCCAGCTCACCCCAGCGGACTTCTGAAGCTTTCTTT
TRBV5-1	-	TRBJ2-7	TRBD2	CASSLDLAGGYEQYF	TGCGCCAGCAGCTTGGACTTAGCGGGAGGCTACGAGCAGTACTTC
TRBV6-5	-	TRBJ1-1	-	CASSYSTGANTEAFF	TGTGCCAGCAGTTACTCGACGGGGGCGAACACTGAAGCTTTCTTT
TRBV19	-	TRBJ2-5	-	CASSSRGVSQETQYF	TGTGCCAGTAGTAGCCGCGGGGTTTCCCAAGAGACCCAGTACTTC
TRBV6-1	-	TRBJ1-2	-	CASSSQTNYGYTF	TGTGCCAGCTCATCACAGACTAACTATGGCTACACCTTC
TRBV5-5	once	TRBJ1-1	TRBD1	CASSLQGQGGSAFF	TGTGCCAGCAGCTTGCAGGGACAGGGCGGATCGGCTTTCTTT
TRBV5-1	-	TRBJ2-1	-	CASSFRASQTYNEQFF	TGCGCCAGCAGCTTTCGTGCTAGCCAGACGTACAATGAGCAGTTCTTC
TRBV30	-	TRBJ2-1	TRBD2	CAWSVRGRSYNEQFF	TGTGCCTGGAGTGTACGCGGGAGATCCTACAATGAGCAGTTCTTC
TRBV2	-	TRBJ2-7	-	CASRRTNSGYEQYF	TGTGCCAGCAGGAGGACAAACTCGGGGTACGAGCAGTACTTC
TRBV7-2	-	TRBJ2-7	-	CASSLELPLEQYF	TGTGCCAGCAGCTTAGAGTTGCCCCTAGAGCAGTACTTC
TRBV7-2	-	TRBJ2-1	TRBD2	CASRRHGTSEYNEQFF	TGTGCCAGCAGACGCCATGGGACTAGCGAATACAATGAGCAGTTCTTC
TRBV7-8	-	TRBJ2-5	TRBD2	CASSSTSGGRQETQYF	TGTGCCAGCAGCTCAACTAGCGGGGGACGGCAAGAGACCCAGTACTTC
TRBV7-2	-	TRBJ2-5	-	CASSLTGLRAQYF	TGTGCCAGCAGCTTAACAGGACTACGGGCCCAGTACTTC
TRBV18	once	TRBJ2-7	TRBD2	CASSQPGGTSYEQYF	TGTGCCAGCTCCCAACCGGGAGGTACTTCCTACGAGCAGTACTTC
TRBV18	once	TRBJ2-3	-	CASVQADTQYF	TGTGCCAGCGTTCAGGCAGATACGCAGTATTTT
TRBV11-2	once	TRBJ2-2	-	CASTQPGQTRRTGELFF	TGTGCCAGCACCCAACCTGGACAGACCCGACGAACCGGGGAGCTGTTTTTT
TRBV7-2	-	TRBJ1-1	-	CASSLESTRNTEAFF	TGTGCCAGCAGCTTAGAAAGTACGAGGAACACTGAAGCTTTCTTT
TRBV19	once	TRBJ2-1	TRBD2	CASSWGLAGGPSYNEQFF	TGTGCCAGTAGTTGGGGGCTAGCGGGAGGGCCCTCCTACAATGAGCAGTTCTTC
TRBV7-6	-	TRBJ1-1	-	CASSLEGAGNTEAFF	TGTGCCAGCAGCTTAGAAGGTGCGGGGAACACTGAAGCTTTCTTT
TRBV6-5	-	TRBJ1-1	-	CASFSLSRTEAFF	TGTGCCAGTTTTAGCCTTTCGCGCACTGAAGCTTTCTTT
TRBV7-9	-	TRBJ2-7	TRBD1	CASSFSGTGEGEQYF	TGTGCCAGCAGCTTTTCCGGGACAGGGGAGGGCGAGCAGTACTTC
TRBV28	-	TRBJ2-7	-	CASNGYPYEQYF	TGTGCCAGCAACGGATACCCCTACGAGCAGTACTTC
TRBV18	-	TRBJ2-1	-	CASSPRTGAGWDEQFF	TGTGCCAGCTCACCAAGGACCGGGGCGGGGTGGGATGAGCAGTTCTTC
TRBV27	-	TRBJ1-5	TRBD1	CASSSRTQGAHQPQHF	TGTGCCAGCAGTTCCCGGACACAGGGGGCGCATCAGCCCCAGCATTTT
TRBV5-6	-	TRBJ2-3	TRBD2	CASSRPGLAIDTQYF	TGTGCCAGCAGCCGCCCCGGACTAGCGATAGATACGCAGTATTTT
TRBV9	few	TRBJ2-2	-	CASSVEGAGELFF	TGTGCCAGCAGCGTAGAGGGGGCCGGGGAGCTGTTTTTT
TRBV7-8	-	TRBJ1-1	TRBD1	CASSPGQGAEAFF	TGTGCCAGCAGCCCGGGACAGGGGGCTGAAGCTTTCTTT
TRBV28	-	TRBJ1-5	-	CASKSRNQPQHF	TGTGCCAGCAAATCAAGGAATCAGCCCCAGCATTTT
TRBV19	-	TRBJ1-3	-	CASSTRIGLVDGNTIYF	TGTGCCAGTAGTACCCGGATAGGACTTGTGGACGGAAACACCATATATTTT
TRBV11-1	-	TRBJ2-7	TRBD1	CASSSRDRGYEQYF	TGTGCCAGCAGCTCCCGGGACAGGGGCTACGAGCAGTACTTC
TRBV6-5	-	TRBJ2-1	-	CASSKQESYNEQFF	TGTGCCAGCAGTAAACAGGAGAGCTACAATGAGCAGTTCTTC
TRBV5-4	-	TRBJ2-3	-	CASSSQVFTDTQYF	TGTGCCAGCAGCTCCCAAGTATTCACAGATACGCAGTATTTT